The 3 T cell receptor beta chains reported below all come from one sample, sequenced in a study of T-cell reconstitution after alpha-beta-depleted transplantation in children. During its preparation, the TCRbeta library received unique molecular identifiers. TCRdb itself ran the PCR reads through MiXCR, one entry per CDR3 protein. This table holds 40,000 to 55,000 distinct CDR3 sequences, about 9% found once. This specimen consisted of PBMCs, mostly from graft donor cells, obtained 60 days after TCRalphabeta/CD19-depleted stem cell transplant. The receptors were gathered from a male patient aged 2-15 years who had a stem cell transplant for chronic granulomatous disease, so the T cells may come from the graft donor.

On this clonotype: One base away lies a much larger clone, so this may be a sequencing read error. V and J are TRBV7-9 and TRBJ2-1; 9 bases are a match to TRBD2. This CDR3 spans 17 amino acids. The V gene's germline CDR1 is SEHNR and CDR2 FQNEAQ (reference sequence). The CDR3 reads CATSLAGGPRIHNEQFF. In DNA, the CDR3 is TGTGCCACCAGCTTGGCGGGAGGGCCCCGAATACACAATGAGCAGTTCTTC.

The sample holds a few counts of this clonotype. The chain couples TRBV27 to TRBJ2-2; a weak D match, TRBD2 (7 bases). The V end was cut by 2 bases, the J end by 4 bases, with 26 bases between. There are 20 residues in the CDR3. The germline CDR1 and CDR2 sequences are MNHEY and SMNVEV (reference sequence). The CDR3 coding sequence is TGTGCCAGCAGTTTAGGAGTAACAGGGCGGACGCGGGGGATCACCGGGGAGCTGTTTTTT. This sequence encodes CASSLGVTGRTRGITGELFF.

This clonotype was counted ten times or more. This sequence joins TRBV7-9 and TRBJ2-1, with no clear D. Germline V gives CDR1 SEHNR, CDR2 FQNEAQ (reference sequence). Trimming pared 1 base from V and 9 bases from J, leaving 10 bases between. The CDR3 runs to 13 residues. DNA of the CDR3: TGTGCCAGCAGCTTAGATGGCCCCGCTGAGCAGTTCTTC. Residues: CASSLDGPAEQFF.